This record looks at one T cell receptor beta chain sequence and its context. Its antigen is still unknown. The data are from a study of shared clonotypes between healthy human individuals. Study-wide findings and caveats: Sampling covered blood only; tissue repertoires likely differ. The study generally estimated greater richness for naive than memory subsets. Relative to clonotypes present in all four donors, those not shared had lower generation probabilities.

Around 30,000 T cell genomes, or around 0.2 ug DNA, went into the sorted-subset replicate PCRs. The data were produced by immunoSEQ multiplex PCR, yet TCRdb's version contains in-frame clones alone and is incomplete. The repertoire holds approximately 350,000 clones, with 90% to 98% as singletons. The specimen was memory CD8+ T cells sorted from blood. Subset defined: CD45RO+ cells pooled with CCR7-negative TemRA cells. The TCR originated in a man younger than 40 in good health.

This CDR3 reads CASSGRKLFF. The CDR3 DNA sequence: TGTGCCAGCAGTGGGCGGAAACTGTTTTTT. The chain has TRBV2 and TRBJ1-4; D is ambiguous. The V and J ends lost 4 bases and 11 bases respectively, with 5 bases between them. The CDR3 consists of 10 residues. CDR1 is SNHLY, CDR2 FYNNEI, per germline.